This note documents a single T cell receptor beta chain sequence. The specificity of this receptor is unknown. Base qualities are missing; no much larger clone stands one base away. The entry originates in a study of T cell repertoires in cytomegalovirus infection (dated by TCRdb to the late 2010s). Study-wide context: Because public TCR beta signatures pointed to carriage of CMV infection together with the matching HLA type, the HLA type of each donor mattered for the analysis.

TCRdb shows the sequencer as Illumina HiSeq 1500. TCRdb redid the processing of the public reads, applying fastp at Q25 and MiXCR, and retained in-frame beta chains. Entries that share a CDR3 protein sequence are merged under the most common genes and DNA. The sample contains roughly 140,000 distinct CDR3 sequences, less than 25% of them found a single time. The top ten clones comprise approximately 11% of the sample. The study at large found these results: Carriers of CMV infection plus the relevant HLA type were discriminated by the cumulative frequency of public TCR beta family members in the study cohort and in an independent roughly 320-donor cohort. The ex vivo response was dominated by HLA-C-restricted CMV-specific TCR beta clonotypes, which also provided the single most frequent clonotype in two of eight donors.

CDR1 LGHNA and CDR2 YSLEER were looked up in the germline V gene. Spanning cysteine to phenylalanine, the CDR3 consists of 17 amino acids. Only the CDR3 DNA stays, 51 bases, in frame from base 1. Between the V and J ends, shortened by 1 base and 2 bases respectively, the junction contains 17 bases. Recombination joined TRBV4-3 with TRBJ1-2; TRBD1 might be the D gene, on 6 matching bases. Source material: PBMCs. The clonotype was recovered from a human donor in good health (CMV status not recorded). Some clones in this sample may be carry-over from other donors' samples. The nucleotides are TGCGCCAGCAGCCAAGCTTTGGGGGCCACGGAGAACTATGGCTACACCTTC. It codes for CASSQALGATENYGYTF.